This T cell receptor (beta chain) appears in the sequencing data of a study of shared clonotypes between healthy human individuals. Germline values: CDR1 MNHNS, CDR2 SASEGT. The V gene lost 1 base and the J gene lost 2 bases, with 12 bases spanning the gap. This CDR3 is built from 16 residues. Here immunoSEQ multiplex PCR was the method, and the copy in TCRdb shows in-frame clones only, minus some. Of fewer than 150,000 clones detected, around 66% appear once; the ten largest clones hold around 23%. Material: memory CD8+ T cells sorted from blood. As for subset: CD45RO+ cells pooled with CCR7-negative TemRA cells. This receptor was obtained from a woman younger than 45 in good health. This sequence joins TRBV6-1 and TRBJ1-5; a weak D match, TRBD1 (5 bases). DNA for the CDR3: TGTGCCAGCAGTGAAGTACCCGGGACGGGCAATCAGCCCCAGCATTTT. This translates into CASSEVPGTGNQPQHF.